Listed below are T cell receptor beta chains from one sample, sequenced in a study of graft-versus-host responses after intestinal transplantation. Produced via immunoSEQ multiplex PCR; TCRdb's table is partial and in-frame only. The table has roughly 4,000 clones, about 80% seen once. The specimen comprised ileum tissue, sampled 105 days after intestinal transplantation. The receptor set was obtained from a human patient who received an intestinal transplant, so some T cells may come from the graft donor. Each CDR3 is given with its conserved first and last residue. Fields, in order: V gene, clone size, D gene, J gene, CDR3 protein, CDR3 DNA. The D gene is left open where the match is weak. Size is stated for part of the rows, as once, few or many counts, or as a class when the clone is expanded.

>TRBV13|few|.|TRBJ2-5
CASSAETQYF
TGTGCCAGCAGTGCGGAGACCCAGTACTTC
>TRBV5-4|.|.|TRBJ2-5
CASSYREETQYF
TGTGCCAGCAGTTACAGGGAAGAGACCCAGTACTTC
>TRBV5-1|.|.|TRBJ2-1
CASSLGLSYNEQFF
TGCGCCAGCAGCTTGGGACTCTCCTACAATGAGCAGTTCTTC
>TRBV5-1|.|.|TRBJ1-2
CASSSVRRGYTF
TGCGCCAGCAGCTCTGTCAGACGGGGCTACACCTTC
>TRBV7-9|.|TRBD1|TRBJ2-5
CASSPHQGTGPEETQYF
TGTGCCAGCAGCCCCCACCAAGGGACAGGGCCTGAAGAGACCCAGTACTTC
>TRBV19|.|TRBD1|TRBJ1-1
CASSYRGGGTEAFF
TGTGCCAGTAGTTACAGGGGAGGCGGCACTGAAGCTTTCTTT
>TRBV5-5|.|.|TRBJ2-3
CASSFPWGDTQYF
TGTGCCAGCAGCTTCCCCTGGGGGGATACGCAGTATTTT
>TRBV7-8|.|.|TRBJ2-7
CASSLWGRVRYEQYF
TGTGCCAGCAGCTTATGGGGGCGGGTACGCTACGAGCAGTACTTC
>TRBV25-1|.|TRBD2|TRBJ2-1
CASSEDLGTRSYNEQFF
TGTGCCAGCAGTGAAGATCTGGGGACTAGGTCCTACAATGAGCAGTTCTTC
>TRBV4-1|.|TRBD1|TRBJ1-2
CASSQVEGQGYGYTF
TGCGCCAGCAGCCAAGTGGAGGGACAGGGCTATGGCTACACCTTC
>TRBV12-2|.|.|TRBJ2-5
CASRLAGKQETQYF
TGTGCAAGTCGCTTAGCGGGGAAACAAGAGACCCAGTACTTC
>TRBV7-2|.|TRBD2|TRBJ2-7
CASRLTSGVSYEQYF
TGTGCCAGCAGACTGACTAGCGGGGTCTCCTACGAGCAGTACTTC
>TRBV15|.|.|TRBJ1-4
CATSRVGINEKLFF
TGTGCCACCAGCAGAGTTGGGATAAATGAAAAACTGTTTTTT
>TRBV19|.|.|TRBJ1-5
CASSIHNQPQHF
TGTGCCAGTAGTATTCACAATCAGCCCCAGCATTTT
>TRBV6-1|.|.|TRBJ2-3
CASSEGPQTPPTDTQYF
TGTGCCAGCAGTGAAGGCCCGCAGACTCCACCCACAGATACGCAGTATTTT
>TRBV29-1|.|.|TRBJ2-2
CSVEGPGELFF
TGCAGCGTTGAGGGGCCCGGGGAGCTGTTTTTT
>TRBV23-1|.|.|TRBJ1-4
CASSRWGGREKLFF
TGCGCCAGCAGTCGTTGGGGCGGTAGGGAAAAACTGTTTTTT
>TRBV10-2|.|.|TRBJ1-1
CASSDTEAFF
TGCGCCAGCAGTGACACTGAAGCTTTCTTT
>TRBV28|.|.|TRBJ2-3
CASSSPGRTSTDTQYF
TGTGCCAGCAGTTCCCCAGGACGGACTAGCACAGATACGCAGTATTTT
>TRBV6-5|.|.|TRBJ2-7
CASSPPDGSYEQYF
TGTGCCAGCAGTCCTCCGGACGGTTCCTACGAGCAGTACTTC
>TRBV7-9|.|.|TRBJ1-1
CASSTRDLNTEAFF
TGTGCCAGCAGCACTCGGGACCTAAACACTGAAGCTTTCTTT
>TRBV6-1|.|.|TRBJ2-4
CASSEEFEETGIAKNIQYF
TGTGCCAGCAGTGAAGAATTTGAGGAGACAGGTATTGCCAAAAACATTCAGTACTTC